The next 8 T cell receptor beta chains were all read from a single sample in a study of cytomegalovirus exposure and HLA in healthy donors. Primers for the PCR totalled 60 Vbeta and 13 Jbeta. Sequencing used immunoSEQ multiplex PCR; TCRdb keeps in-frame clones, though not all of them. There are 160,000 or so clones in the sample; over 75% occur only once, and around 0.46% lies in the top ten. The sample taken for sequencing was PBMCs. The source is a woman aged 50 to 60 in good health and CMV-seronegative.

This chain joins TRBV5-4 and TRBJ2-3; D is perhaps TRBD2 (6 bases). The germline V gene encodes CDR1 SGHNT and CDR2 YYREEE (reference sequence). The CDR3 is made up of 14 amino acids. V was trimmed by 2 bases and J by 1 base, leaving 8 bases between them. CDR3 protein: CASSLRRGTDTQYF. The DNA for the CDR3 is TGTGCCAGCAGCTTAAGGAGGGGCACAGATACGCAGTATTTT.

V gene TRBV5-6 combines with J gene TRBJ2-7, with D maybe TRBD1 (6 bases). V lost 2 bases to trimming and J lost 6 bases, with 9 bases between them. The CDR3 has 12 residues. CDR1 and CDR2 from the germline V gene are SGHDT and YYEEEE. This chain's CDR3 is CASSLQGPEQYF. The DNA for the CDR3 is TGTGCCAGCAGCTTACAGGGACCCGAGCAGTACTTC. The whole variable domain, filled in from reference TRBV5-6 and TRBJ2-7, reads DAGVTQSPTHLIKTRGQQVTLRCSPKSGHDTVSWYQQALGQGPQFIFQYYEEEERQRGNFPDRFSGHQFPNYSSELNVNALLLGDSALYLCASSLQGPEQYFGPGTRLTVT.

The rearrangement joins TRBV11-3 to TRBJ2-2, with D possibly being TRBD1 (5 bases). Germline V CDR1 and CDR2: SGHNT, YENEEA. V lost 1 base and J 8 bases, leaving 14 bases between the germline ends. This CDR3 has 15 residues. Written as DNA, the CDR3 is TGTGCCAGCAGCTTAGGGGCAGGGCTCCCTGGGGAGCTGTTTTTT. As protein: CASSLGAGLPGELFF. The full variable domain, completed using reference TRBV11-3 and TRBJ2-2, is EAGVVQSPRYKIIEKKQPVAFWCNPISGHNTLYWYLQNLGQGPELLIRYENEEAVDDSQLPKDRFSAERLKGVDSTLKIQPAELGDSAVYLCASSLGAGLPGELFFGEGSRLTVL.

This clone was seen once. The chain carries TRBV28 and TRBJ1-4, with 12 bases that match TRBD1. Germline V gene sequence: CDR1 MDHEN, CDR2 SYDVKM. V shed 1 base, J shed 2 bases, and the junction held 8 bases outside the gene matches. The CDR3 is 19 residues long. CDR3 sequence (DNA): TGTGCCAGCAGTTTATTCCCCGGGACAGGGGGCGCTACTAATGAAAAACTGTTTTTT. As protein: CASSLFPGTGGATNEKLFF.

This clone came up once. This sequence joins TRBV6-6 and TRBJ1-2; TRBD1 is a possible D gene (5 bases). V lost 7 bases and J lost 4, with 16 bases in between. Germline V gene sequence: CDR1 MNHNY, CDR2 SVGAGI (reference sequence). CDR3 length: 14 amino acids. Here the CDR3 DNA reads TGTGCCAGCAAATCACAGGCCCCCAGCTATGGCTACACCTTC. Translation gives CASKSQAPSYGYTF.

The table lists this clone with a count of one. Germline and junction disagree at one end, which may indicate a read error. The CDR3 loop is CASREAGRPGETQYF. DNA of the CDR3: TGTGCCAGCAGGGAAGCGGGGAGGCCCGGAGAGACCCAGTACTTC. The chain has TRBV6-1 and TRBJ2-5; 7 bases are shared with TRBD2. The CDR3 has 15 residues. CDR1 and CDR2 from the germline V gene are MNHNS and SASEGT.

The chain combines TRBV7-3 with TRBJ2-1, with D possibly matching TRBD2 (6 bases). Germline V gene data show CDR1 as SGHTA and CDR2 as FQGTGA. The CDR3 contains 12 residues. Trimming left V 5 bases short and J 16 bases short, with 18 bases between. CDR3: CASSLHRDLSFF. The CDR3 DNA follows: TGTGCCAGCAGCCTCCACCGGGACTTAAGTTTCTTC.

The chain combines TRBV29-1 with TRBJ2-1; 8 nucleotides match TRBD1. In germline, CDR1 is SQVTM, CDR2 ANQGSEA. The ends lost 6 bases at V and 4 bases at J; junction bases unmatched: 8. This CDR3 spans 14 amino acids. CDR3 amino acids: CSVPPDREYNEQFF. The CDR3 DNA reads TGCAGCGTCCCGCCGGACAGGGAATACAATGAGCAGTTCTTC.